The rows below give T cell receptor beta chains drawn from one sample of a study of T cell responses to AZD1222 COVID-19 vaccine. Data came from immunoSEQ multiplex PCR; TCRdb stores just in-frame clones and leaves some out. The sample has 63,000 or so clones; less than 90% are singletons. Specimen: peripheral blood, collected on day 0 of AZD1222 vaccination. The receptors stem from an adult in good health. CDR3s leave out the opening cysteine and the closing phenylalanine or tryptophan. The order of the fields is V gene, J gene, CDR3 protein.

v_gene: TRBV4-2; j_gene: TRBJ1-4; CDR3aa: ASSQDLSARTNEKLF
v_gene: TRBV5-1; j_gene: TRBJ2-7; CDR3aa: ASSPSSLSYEQY
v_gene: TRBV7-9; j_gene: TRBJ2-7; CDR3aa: ASSLAGTGGYEQY
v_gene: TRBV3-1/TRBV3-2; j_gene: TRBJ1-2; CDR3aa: ASSQRQGGYT
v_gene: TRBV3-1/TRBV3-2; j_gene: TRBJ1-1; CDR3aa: ASSLDGAGMNTEAF
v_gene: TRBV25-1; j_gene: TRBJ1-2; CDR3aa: ASSLDPTGWTGYT
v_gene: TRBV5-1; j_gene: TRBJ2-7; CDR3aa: ASSLRTSGGSSLYEQY
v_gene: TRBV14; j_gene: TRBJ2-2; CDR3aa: ASSLPGNIVGELF
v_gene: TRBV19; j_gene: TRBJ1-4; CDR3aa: ATKDRGGTTNEKLF
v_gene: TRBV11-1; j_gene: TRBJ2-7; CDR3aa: ASSLDRLATYEQY
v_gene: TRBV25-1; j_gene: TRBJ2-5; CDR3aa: ASSETSGGHIVQETQY
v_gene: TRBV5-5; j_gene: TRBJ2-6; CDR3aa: ARATGANVLT
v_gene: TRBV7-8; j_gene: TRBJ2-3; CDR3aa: ASSSLGQRGRTDTQY
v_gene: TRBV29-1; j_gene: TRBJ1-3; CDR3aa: SASLSGTIY
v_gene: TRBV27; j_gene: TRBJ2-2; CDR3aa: ASSLLAGGTTGELF
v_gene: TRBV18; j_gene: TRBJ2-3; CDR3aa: ASSPLRTDTQY
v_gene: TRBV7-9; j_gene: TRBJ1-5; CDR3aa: ASSSSGQGDQPQH
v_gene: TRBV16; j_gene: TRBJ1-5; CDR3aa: ASSQFQGSQPQH
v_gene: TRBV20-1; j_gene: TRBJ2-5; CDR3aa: SASPLDRAISQETQY
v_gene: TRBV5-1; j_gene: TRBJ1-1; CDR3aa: ASSLSSGANTEAF
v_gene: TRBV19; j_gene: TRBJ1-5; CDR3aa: ATSGLYQPQH
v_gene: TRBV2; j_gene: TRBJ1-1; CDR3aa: ASSVSPEGAGAF
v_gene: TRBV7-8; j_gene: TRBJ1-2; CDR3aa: ASSGDRGSGDGYT
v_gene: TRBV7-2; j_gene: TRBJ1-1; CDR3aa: ASSLSGNTEAF
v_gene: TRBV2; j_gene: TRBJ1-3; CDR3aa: ASSEETASGNTIY
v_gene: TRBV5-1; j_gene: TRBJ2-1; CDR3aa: ASSLTTREQF
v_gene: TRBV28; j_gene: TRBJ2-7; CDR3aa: ASPPGTVESSYEQY
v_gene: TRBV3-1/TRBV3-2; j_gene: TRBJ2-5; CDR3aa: ASSQLTGSVGETQY